The 5 T cell receptor beta chains presented below share a single source sample, sequenced in a study of T cell responses to AZD1222 COVID-19 vaccine. Assay: immunoSEQ multiplex PCR; the TCRdb copy retains only in-frame clones and omits some. This sample has around 150,000 clones, with roughly 91% found just once. This specimen consisted of peripheral blood, obtained 28 days after the second AZD1222 dose. Receptors were obtained from an adult who received the AZD1222 COVID-19 vaccine.

This chain connects TRBV24-1 to TRBJ1-2, with 7 bases aligning to TRBD1. CDR1 and CDR2 from the germline V gene are KGHDR and SFDVKD. The junction had 2 bases not matched to a gene; V was cut back by 6 bases and J by 2 bases. The CDR3 consists of 13 residues. The CDR3 DNA reads as TGTGCCACCAGTTCACAGGGGAACTATGGCTACACCTTC. Translation gives CATSSQGNYGYTF.

This clone appeared a single time. The rearrangement uses TRBV28 and TRBJ2-4; D perhaps matches TRBD1 (6 bases). This CDR3 is built from 15 residues. Trimming took off 4 bases at V and 9 bases at J, with 19 bases between the two ends. In germline, CDR1 is MDHEN, CDR2 SYDVKM. The CDR3 protein is CASSSPGAPLSIQYF. The CDR3 DNA sequence: TGTGCCAGCAGTTCTCCAGGGGCCCCCTTAAGCATTCAGTACTTC.

The table lists this clone with a count of one. The chain is built from TRBV9 and TRBJ1-3, with TRBD1 matching over 7 bases. V dropped 4 bases and J dropped 4; count of bases not matched to a gene: 17. Germline CDR1 reads SGDLS; CDR2 reads YYNGEE. This CDR3 contains 18 residues. The CDR3 DNA reads TGTGCCAGCAGCCCCCGAAGTACCCGGACAGGAGGAGGAAACACCATATATTTT. Translating it yields CASSPRSTRTGGGNTIYF.

The chain has TRBV4-3 and TRBJ1-4, with D uncertain. This CDR3 is 14 amino acids long. Germline assignment: CDR1 LGHNA and CDR2 YSLEER. Trimming stripped 4 bases from V and 8 bases from J, with 14 bases between. The CDR3 region is CASSLTIGAEKLFF. As DNA, the CDR3 is TGCGCCAGCAGCCTGACGATAGGCGCGGAAAAACTGTTTTTT.

The chain carries TRBV9 and TRBJ1-2, with a possible D match to TRBD1 (6 bases). V lost 4 bases and J lost 3, with 10 bases in between. The CDR3 covers 13 residues. The V gene's germline CDR1 is SGDLS and CDR2 YYNGEE. CDR3 region: CASSHREYYGYTF. Here the CDR3 DNA reads TGTGCCAGCAGCCACAGGGAATACTATGGCTACACCTTC.